The source of this T cell receptor (beta chain) is a study of blood T cell repertoires in COVID-19. Overall study: Italy, Spain and the United States were the sources of the convalescent and acute COVID-19 samples. The analysed material was cDNA or gDNA that came from T cells, B-cell-depleted T cells, or PBMCs.

This clone was counted only a few times. Germline assignment: CDR1 SGHVS and CDR2 FQNEAQ. V was clipped by 5 bases and J by 8 bases; unmatched bases: 12. The CDR3 spans 16 residues. As handled by the study authors: Reference gene primer amplification gave nucleated cell count estimates. Generated by immunoSEQ multiplex PCR, the TCRdb table keeps only in-frame clones and is missing some. From that table come the V and J calls and clone size; the DNA was used to work out D and trimming. There are about 180,000 clones in the sample; roughly 80% occur only once, and roughly 9.1% lies in the top ten. Sample: peripheral blood. The TCR was taken from a woman in her 70s with acute or convalescent COVID-19. This rearrangement joins TRBV7-8 to TRBJ1-6, with 7 bases that match TRBD1. CDR3 sequence (DNA): TGTGCCAGCAGCCAAGTCGGCGAAGGGGGCGATTCACCCCTCCACTTT. Its translation: CASSQVGEGGDSPLHF.